The rows below give T cell receptor beta chains drawn from one sample of a study of cytomegalovirus exposure and HLA in healthy donors. Method: immunoSEQ multiplex PCR; TCRdb's copy keeps in-frame clones and lacks some. Of 150,000 or so clones listed, around 85% were seen once; the top ten hold about 9.3%. The material sequenced was PBMCs. These receptor sequences come from a man younger than 35 in good health and CMV-seropositive. Both conserved end residues are part of each CDR3. A D gene is named only where the DNA matches it firmly. Some rows have no size entry. The others give once, few or many, or a class for an expanded clone.

>-|16|-|TRBJ2-6|TRBV18
TGTGCCAGCTCAATTGAAACAGTTGCTGGGGCCAACGTCCTGACTTTC
CASSIETVAGANVLTF
>TRBD1|16|-|TRBJ1-2|TRBV6-5
TGTGCCAGCAGTTATTTGACAGGGGTTTCCAACTATGGCTACACCTTC
CASSYLTGVSNYGYTF
>-|16|-|TRBJ1-1|TRBV14
TGTGCCAGCTTGTTAAGTTGGACATTATTGAACACTGAAGCTTTCTTT
CASLLSWTLLNTEAFF
>-|15|once|TRBJ2-1|TRBV7-3
TGTGCCAGCAGCTCATCCGGTTCTAGCCTCAATGAGCAGTTCTTC
CASSSSGSSLNEQFF
>-|16|-|TRBJ2-7|TRBV11-2
TGTGCCAGCAGCTTAGCGCACACAGAGATCTCCTACGAGCAGTACTTC
CASSLAHTEISYEQYF
>-|15|-|TRBJ1-1|TRBV9
TGTGCCAGCAGCGCGACCGGGACACCGAACACTGAAGCTTTCTTT
CASSATGTPNTEAFF
>TRBD2|16|-|TRBJ2-5|TRBV19
TGTGCCAGTAGTATTAGTAGCGGGGGGCTCCAAGAGACCCAGTACTTC
CASSISSGGLQETQYF
>-|14|-|TRBJ1-1|TRBV9
TGTGCCAGTGGGGGCCCGGGGCAGTTCACTGAAGCTTTCTTT
CASGGPGQFTEAFF
>-|13|-|TRBJ1-2|TRBV7-9
TGTTCCAGCAGGGAGGGGCAGTTCTATGGCTACACCTTC
CSSREGQFYGYTF
>-|11|-|TRBJ2-7|TRBV5-5
TGTGCCAGCAGTTACTCCTACGAGCAGTACTTC
CASSYSYEQYF
>TRBD2|15|once|TRBJ2-2|TRBV27
TGTGCCAGCAGTTTGCAGCGGGGACGGACCGGGGAGCTGTTTTTT
CASSLQRGRTGELFF
>-|16|once|TRBJ2-3|TRBV9
TGTGCCAGCAGCGTAGTGGCGGGGATTAGCACAGATACGCAGTATTTT
CASSVVAGISTDTQYF
>-|12|once|TRBJ2-7|TRBV2
TGTGCCAGCAGTGAAGTGGGAGTCGAGCAGTACTTC
CASSEVGVEQYF
>-|15|-|TRBJ1-6|TRBV30
TGTGCCTGGAGTGACACCCTCTCCTATAATTCACCCCTCCACTTT
CAWSDTLSYNSPLHF
>-|15|-|TRBJ1-1|TRBV18
TGTGCCAGCTCACCATATAGCGGGGACCGCGCTGAAGCTTTCTTT
CASSPYSGDRAEAFF
>-|15|-|TRBJ1-1|TRBV19
TGTGCCAGTAAAAGGGGGACGGAATTGGGCACTGAAGCTTTCTTT
CASKRGTELGTEAFF
>-|13|-|TRBJ1-6|TRBV19
TGTGCCAGTACCGACGGGAGGGTTTCACCCCTCCACTTT
CASTDGRVSPLHF
>-|14|-|TRBJ2-5|TRBV29-1
TGCAGCGTGTTACCGGGACTTTCGCAAGAGACCCAGTACTTC
CSVLPGLSQETQYF
>TRBD2|16|-|TRBJ2-7|TRBV7-8
TGTGCCAGCATGGGACTCGGACTAGCGGGGGGTTACGAGCAGTACTTC
CASMGLGLAGGYEQYF
>-|11|-|TRBJ2-3|TRBV5-6
TGTGCCAGCAGCCGCCGGGATACGCAGTATTTT
CASSRRDTQYF
>-|17|-|TRBJ1-2|TRBV2
TGTGCCAGCAGTGTCGGGCAGGGCCCACATCAGGCTTATGGCTACACCTTC
CASSVGQGPHQAYGYTF
>-|18|-|TRBJ2-5|TRBV12-2
TGTGCAAGTCGCTTAGCGGGGTCGGCGGACAGGGGACGAGAGACCCAGTACTTC
CASRLAGSADRGRETQYF
>TRBD2|16|-|TRBJ2-2|TRBV13
TGTGCCAGCAGCTTTACTAGCGGGGGTATCACCGGGGAGCTGTTTTTT
CASSFTSGGITGELFF
>TRBD2|14|-|TRBJ2-5|TRBV2
TGTGCCACTGGGAGGGCGAGGGCTGGGGAGACCCAGTACTTC
CATGRARAGETQYF
>TRBD1|12|-|TRBJ1-5|TRBV19
TGTGCCAGTAGGACAGGGAATCAGCCCCAGCATTTT
CASRTGNQPQHF
>TRBD1|20|once|TRBJ1-4|TRBV13
TGTGCCAGCAGCGAGAGGACAGGGAGTCCCGCTTATGCAACTAATGAAAAACTGTTTTTT
CASSERTGSPAYATNEKLFF
>TRBD1|16|-|TRBJ1-1|TRBV18
TGTGCCAGCTCACCCTCTCTTTGGACAGGGAACACTGAAGCTTTCTTT
CASSPSLWTGNTEAFF
>-|13|-|TRBJ1-2|TRBV5-1
TGCGCCAGCAGCTTGGTTGGGGCGCAGGGCTACACCTTC
CASSLVGAQGYTF
>-|13|-|TRBJ2-2|TRBV11-2
TGTGCCAGCAGCTTAACAGACACCGGGGAGCTGTTTTTT
CASSLTDTGELFF
>-|17|-|TRBJ2-1|TRBV11-2
TGTGCCAGCAGCTTAGGGCTTGAGACAGAGAGTGTCAATGAGCAGTTCTTC
CASSLGLETESVNEQFF
>-|13|-|TRBJ1-1|TRBV6-1
TGTGCCAGCAGGCCCACAGGGCGGGGGAAGACTTTCTTT
CASRPTGRGKTFF
>TRBD1|13|-|TRBJ1-4|TRBV30
TGTGCCTGGAGTAGACAGGGCGGTGAAAAACTGTTTTTT
CAWSRQGGEKLFF
>-|16|few|TRBJ1-1|TRBV7-9
TGTGCCAGCAGCTTAGCGTTGGGGGCCCCGGGGACTGAAGCTTTCTTT
CASSLALGAPGTEAFF
>TRBD1|15|-|TRBJ1-2|TRBV4-1
TGCGCCAGCAGCCAAGTGCAGGGGGCGATCTATGGCTACACCTTC
CASSQVQGAIYGYTF
>-|15|few|TRBJ1-1|TRBV7-3
TGTGCCAGCAGCCCATGGGGGGAGATTGGCACTGAAGCTTTCTTT
CASSPWGEIGTEAFF
>-|15|-|TRBJ2-7|TRBV7-9
TGTGCCAGCAGCTTAGGAGCTGGGGCCGCCTACGAGCAGTACTTC
CASSLGAGAAYEQYF
>-|14|once|TRBJ2-3|TRBV9
TGTGCCAGCAGCGTATCCAGATACACAGATACGCAGTATTTT
CASSVSRYTDTQYF
>-|14|-|TRBJ1-6|TRBV2
TGTGCCAGCAGTCCAGGCTCCTATAATTCACCCCTCCACTTT
CASSPGSYNSPLHF
>TRBD1|15|-|TRBJ2-3|TRBV4-1
TGCGCCAGCAGCCATGGACAGGGGATTGCAGATACGCAGTATTTT
CASSHGQGIADTQYF
>TRBD1|15|-|TRBJ1-1|TRBV7-2
TGTGCCAGCAGCTTAACGACAGGGGAAAAGTCTGAAGCTTTCTTT
CASSLTTGEKSEAFF
>TRBD1|15|-|TRBJ1-1|TRBV14
TGTGCCAGCAGCCGGGAACAGGGGATAGTACCTGAAGCTTTCTTT
CASSREQGIVPEAFF
>-|14|-|TRBJ2-7|TRBV9
TGTGCCAGCAGCGAGGGGCCTACAGGGTACGAGCAGTACTTC
CASSEGPTGYEQYF
>-|11|-|TRBJ1-6|TRBV18
TGTGCCAGCTCACCGGGGGGGGCCCTCCACTTT
CASSPGGALHF
>-|14|-|TRBJ1-1|TRBV2
TGTGCCAGCCCCGTTGGGGAGGGGCGGACTGAAGCTTTCTTT
CASPVGEGRTEAFF
>-|17|-|TRBJ1-5|TRBV27
TGTGCCAGCAGTTCGGTTTCCGTTCGGGAACCGAATCAGCCCCAGCATTTT
CASSSVSVREPNQPQHF
>-|15|-|TRBJ2-7|TRBV7-2
TGTGCCAGCAGCTTAGATAGGGACTTATCCTACGAGCAGTACTTC
CASSLDRDLSYEQYF
>-|14|-|TRBJ1-6|TRBV4-3
TGCGCCAGCAGCCAAGATCGGGGTTCACCACCCCTCCACTTT
CASSQDRGSPPLHF
>TRBD1|15|-|TRBJ2-1|TRBV27
TGTGCCAGCAGTTCAATACAGGGGAGCTACAATGAGCAGTTCTTC
CASSSIQGSYNEQFF
>TRBD2|14|-|TRBJ2-1|TRBV30
TGTGCGGGGTCGACGGGGGGTTCCTACAATGAGCAGTTCTTC
CAGSTGGSYNEQFF
>-|16|-|TRBJ1-1|TRBV6-5
TGTGCCAGCAGTTACCTTACAGTAGACATGAACACTGAAGCTTTCTTT
CASSYLTVDMNTEAFF